This T cell receptor beta chain is drawn from a study of Ad26.COV2.S vaccination and SARS-CoV-2 variants. Study-wide context: The study gave Ad26.COV2.S intramuscularly, once or twice 56 days apart. Study-wide points: Breadth measured for non-spike TCRs was similar across vaccine and placebo recipients.

In germline, CDR1 is SGHNT, CDR2 YYREEE (reference sequence). The CDR3 extends over 11 amino acids. Trimming removed 4 bases from V and 2 bases from J, with 2 bases in between. Produced via immunoSEQ multiplex PCR; TCRdb's table is partial and in-frame only. The sample lists about 680,000 clones, roughly nine tenths seen once, with roughly 1.5% in the top ten. Stated treatment: some 20 received Ad26.COV2.S at low or high dose, single or two shots; several received placebo; per-sample allocation not given. Samples came from day 63 after the first vaccine or placebo injection. As for this clone: Antigen unknown.

The sequencing used peripheral blood, collected in a trial of Ad26.COV2.S vaccine versus placebo. This chain links TRBV5-4 with TRBJ2-3, with D unclear. The origin of this receptor is a person between 18 and 65 years old who received the Ad26.COV2.S COVID-19 vaccine or a placebo. The CDR3 here is CASSHTDTQYF. The DNA of the CDR3 is TGTGCCAGCAGCCACACAGATACGCAGTATTTT.